The TCR beta chain under discussion was sequenced for a study of blood T cell repertoires in COVID-19. Turning to the study itself: Italy, Spain and the United States were the sources of the convalescent and acute COVID-19 samples. T cells, B-cell-depleted T cells, or PBMCs supplied cDNA or gDNA.

Per the authors' pipeline: Scientists estimated how many nucleated cells there were by amplifying reference gene primers. Data came from immunoSEQ multiplex PCR; TCRdb stores just in-frame clones and leaves some out. Clone size and the V and J calls come from that table; the DNA yielded D and trimming. The sample lists a few hundred thousand clones; approximately 89% were seen once. Patients of the Seattle cohort, enrolled during active infection, were followed longitudinally. The CDR3 contains 15 residues. The V gene lost 3 bases and the J gene lost 6 bases, with 12 bases spanning the gap. Germline V lookup: CDR1 SGHTA, CDR2 FQGTGA.

The receptor comes from a woman aged 55-69 years with COVID-19, enrolled during active disease. The chain combines TRBV7-3 with TRBJ1-6; tentative D call: TRBD1 (5 bases). Sequenced: peripheral blood. The CDR3 DNA reads as TGTGCCAGCAGCTTGTACGGGGGAGGTAATTCACCCCTCCACTTT. Translation gives CASSLYGGGNSPLHF.